Following are 16 T cell receptor beta chains from one sample sequenced in a study of T-cell memory formation after mild COVID-19. TCRdb re-called the 5' RACE reads with MiXCR, one entry per CDR3 protein. Seen here are approximately 450,000 distinct CDR3 sequences, approximately 18% observed once, and the top ten hold 9% to 15%. The source material was PBMCs or a T cell subset sorted from them (not recorded which). The source is an adult woman who had mild COVID-19 (a few samples of this study predate the infection). Cell type and time point are not known.

This clonotype came up many times. The V gene is TRBV11-2, the J gene TRBJ2-7; D remains ambiguous. The CDR3 consists of 12 residues. Looked up from germline, CDR1 is SGHAT and CDR2 is FQNNGV. With 4 bases removed from V and 0 bases from J, the gap between germline ends came to 4 bases. CDR3 bases: TGTGCCAGCAGCTCGCTCTCCTACGAGCAGTACTTC. Translating gives CASSSLSYEQYF.

This clonotype has a count of ten or more. The chain is built from TRBV4-2 and TRBJ2-7, with TRBD1 matching over 8 bases. Germline loops: CDR1 LGHNA, CDR2 YNFKEQ. This CDR3 has 15 residues. The trim removed 0 bases at V and 2 bases at J, leaving 3 bases unmatched. The CDR3 protein is CASSQEGTGTYEQYF. In DNA form, the CDR3 reads TGTGCCAGCAGCCAAGAGGGGACAGGTACCTACGAGCAGTACTTC.

The chain uses TRBV20-1 and TRBJ2-7; 9 bases are shared with TRBD2. The CDR3 extends over 17 amino acids. V lost 3 bases to trimming and J lost 4 bases; unmatched junction nucleotides: 16. Germline V gene sequence: CDR1 DFQATT, CDR2 SNEGSKA (reference sequence). The CDR3 coding sequence is TGCAGTGCTAGCCCCCCACTTAGAGCGGGGGGAACTTACGAGCAGTACTTC. Translating it yields CSASPPLRAGGTYEQYF.

This clonotype showed up just a few times. CDR3 residues: CASSLILAGEQYF. The CDR3 nucleotides read TGCGCCAGCAGCTTGATTCTAGCCGGGGAGCAGTACTTC. This rearrangement joins TRBV5-1 to TRBJ2-7, with D tentatively TRBD2 (5 bases). The V end lost 1 base, the J end lost 7 bases, and 12 bases lay between the germline ends. This CDR3 has 13 amino acids. The germline V gene has CDR1 SGHRS and CDR2 YFSETQ.

V and J are TRBV7-8 and TRBJ2-2, with TRBD1 identical over 10 bases. Germline lookup yields CDR1 SGHVS and CDR2 FQNEAQ. This CDR3 spans 17 amino acids. J was trimmed by 5 bases and V by 4 bases; bases with no gene match: 10. The CDR3 region is CASSSISGQGYTGELFF. The CDR3 DNA follows: TGTGCCAGCAGCTCCATATCGGGACAGGGGTATACCGGGGAGCTGTTTTTT.

The sample holds one count of this clonotype. The chain combines TRBV6-1 with TRBJ2-7, with D perhaps matching TRBD2 (6 bases). CDR3 length equals 13 residues. The V and J ends lost 6 bases and 3 bases respectively, with 12 bases between them. Germline V gives CDR1 MNHNS, CDR2 SASEGT. CDR3 DNA: TGTGCCAGCAGACGGGACTCACGCTACGAGCAGTACTTC. It yields the protein CASRRDSRYEQYF.

The V gene is TRBV4-1, the J gene TRBJ2-2; 9 nucleotides match TRBD2. The CDR3 covers 18 residues. Germline V gene sequence: CDR1 MGHRA, CDR2 YSYEKL. V was pared by 0 bases and J by 7 bases, with 12 bases of the junction left unmatched. The CDR3 spells CASSQDTRLAGIRGELFF. The CDR3 region has the DNA TGCGCCAGCAGCCAAGATACCCGGCTAGCGGGGATACGCGGGGAGCTGTTTTTT.

A word on this clonotype: Since the CDR3 does not end with the conserved phenylalanine or tryptophan, this likely comes from a read error. The J gene is TRBJ2-5, the V gene TRBV9; TRBD2 aligns across 7 bases. From germline, CDR1 is SGDLS and CDR2 YYNGEE. The CDR3 is 15 residues long. V lost 0 bases, J lost 7 bases, and 9 bases stayed unmatched. The chain's CDR3 is CASSVEPSGDGTQYL. Written as DNA, the CDR3 is TGTGCCAGCAGCGTAGAGCCTAGCGGTGATGGGACCCAGTACTTA.

The rearrangement joins TRBV12-3 or TRBV12-4 to TRBJ2-3, with TRBD2 matching 11 bases. The length of the CDR3 is 17 residues. J lost 6 bases, V lost 0 bases, and 8 bases had no gene match. CDR3 region: CASSLALSGRAKDTQYF. In DNA form, the CDR3 reads TGTGCCAGCAGTTTAGCGCTTAGCGGGAGGGCCAAGGATACGCAGTATTTT.

The CDR3 DNA sequence: TGCGCCAGCAGCTCTGGAGACAGGGGACATTCCGAAAATGAAAAACTGTTTTTT. It codes for CASSSGDRGHSENEKLFF. The genes are TRBV5-1 and TRBJ1-4; 8 nucleotides match TRBD1. The germline gives CDR1 SGHRS, CDR2 YFSETQ. This CDR3 spans 18 amino acids. V was clipped by 3 bases and J by 5 bases; unmatched bases: 15.

This clonotype turned up a few times. The chain carries TRBV3-1 and TRBJ1-1; weak D call: TRBD1 (6 bases). The CDR3 is 16 residues long. V shed 2 bases and J shed 5 bases, with 18 bases lying between them. CDR1 and CDR2 (germline): LGHDT, YNNKEL (reference sequence). This CDR3 is CASSQNLRKGGTEAFF. CDR3 sequence (DNA): TGTGCCAGCAGCCAAAACCTCCGGAAGGGGGGGACTGAAGCTTTCTTT.

This rearrangement joins TRBV12-5 to TRBJ1-5, with no clear D. This CDR3 is built from 15 residues. Germline CDR1 is LGHNT and CDR2 is FRNRAP. V was clipped by 3 bases and J by 5 bases, with 14 bases between them. The CDR3 region is CASGFGREDDQPQHF. In DNA, the CDR3 is TGTGCTAGTGGTTTCGGGAGGGAGGACGATCAGCCCCAGCATTTT.

This clonotype was counted a few times. The chain joins TRBV18 to TRBJ2-5; D might be TRBD1 or TRBD2, each matching 5 bases. The V end lost 4 bases, the J end lost 5 bases, and 17 bases lay between the germline ends. Germline V gene data show CDR1 as KGHSH and CDR2 as LQKENI. The CDR3 is 15 amino acids. The CDR3, as DNA: TGTGCCAGCTCACTCGGGACCCAAGGCCGGGAGACCCAGTACTTC. This encodes CASSLGTQGRETQYF.

The genes are TRBV5-4 and TRBJ2-2; no clear D gene. The length of the CDR3 is 14 residues. The germline V gene encodes CDR1 SGHNT and CDR2 YYREEE (reference sequence). The V gene lost 4 bases and the J gene lost 4 bases, with 11 bases spanning the gap. The CDR3 DNA is TGTGCCAGCAGCCCGCCGGCGAGCACCGGGGAGCTGTTTTTT. Translation gives CASSPPASTGELFF.

The chain combines TRBV7-9 with TRBJ1-1; 7 nucleotides match TRBD1. CDR1 and CDR2 (germline): SEHNR, FQNEAQ (reference sequence). The length of the CDR3 is 17 residues. V shed 1 base and J 0 bases; nucleotides not matched to a gene: 8. This CDR3 reads CASSLEQGPGMNTEAFF. The DNA of the CDR3 is TGTGCCAGCAGCTTAGAACAGGGGCCGGGTATGAACACTGAAGCTTTCTTT.

This clonotype was picked up a small number of times. The V call is TRBV7-8, the J call TRBJ2-7; 13 bases map to TRBD2. The CDR3 loop spans 16 amino acids. After removal of 4 bases from V and 4 bases from J, the junction contained 7 bases not matched to a gene. CDR1 and CDR2 (germline): SGHVS, FQNEAQ. CDR3 DNA: TGTGCCAGCAGCTATGGACTAGCGGGGGCCTTATACGAGCAGTACTTC. Protein sequence: CASSYGLAGALYEQYF.